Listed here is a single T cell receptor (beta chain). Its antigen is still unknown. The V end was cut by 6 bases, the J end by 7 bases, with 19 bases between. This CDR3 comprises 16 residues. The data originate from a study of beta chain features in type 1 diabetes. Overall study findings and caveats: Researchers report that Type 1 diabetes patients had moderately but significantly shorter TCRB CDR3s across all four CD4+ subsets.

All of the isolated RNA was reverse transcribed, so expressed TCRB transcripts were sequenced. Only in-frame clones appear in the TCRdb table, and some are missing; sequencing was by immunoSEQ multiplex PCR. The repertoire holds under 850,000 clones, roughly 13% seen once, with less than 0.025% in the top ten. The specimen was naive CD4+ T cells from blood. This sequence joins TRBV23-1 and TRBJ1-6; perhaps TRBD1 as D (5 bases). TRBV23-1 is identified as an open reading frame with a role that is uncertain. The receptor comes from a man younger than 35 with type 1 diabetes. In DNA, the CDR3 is TGCGCCAGCAGCCAGGTCGGGGGATCGAGAAATTCACCCCTCCACTTT. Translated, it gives CASSQVGGSRNSPLHF.